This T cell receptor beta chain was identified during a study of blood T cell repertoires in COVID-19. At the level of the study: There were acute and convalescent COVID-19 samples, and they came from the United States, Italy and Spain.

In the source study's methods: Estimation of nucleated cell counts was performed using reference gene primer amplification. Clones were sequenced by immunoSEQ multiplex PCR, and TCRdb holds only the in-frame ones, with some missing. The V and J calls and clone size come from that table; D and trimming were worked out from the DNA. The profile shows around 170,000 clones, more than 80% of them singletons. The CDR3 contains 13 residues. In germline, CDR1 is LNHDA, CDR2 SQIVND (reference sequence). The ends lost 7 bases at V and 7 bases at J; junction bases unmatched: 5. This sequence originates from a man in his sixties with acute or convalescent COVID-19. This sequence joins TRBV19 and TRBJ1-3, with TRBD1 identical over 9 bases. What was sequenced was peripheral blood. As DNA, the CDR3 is TGTGCCAGTAAGGGACAGGGAATGAACACCATATATTTT. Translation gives CASKGQGMNTIYF.